This section outlines one T cell receptor beta chain sequence together with its context. The source of the sample is a study of T cell changes during pregnancy in multiple sclerosis. The V gene's germline CDR1 is LNHDA and CDR2 SQIVND (reference sequence). The CDR3 sequence is 15 residues long. V shed 3 bases, J shed 2 bases, and the junction held 6 bases outside the gene matches. Some clones are missing from TCRdb's copy, which holds only in-frame ones; the method was immunoSEQ multiplex PCR. The sample consists of approximately 21,000 clones, around 81% of them appearing once. The receptor's source is a female donor in good health, enrolled as a control in a pregnancy study. The material sequenced was CD8+ T cells from peripheral blood mononuclear cells, taken in the first trimester of pregnancy. The chain uses TRBV19 and TRBJ1-1; 7 nucleotides match TRBD1. This CDR3 reads CASSIGTDPNTEAFF. The DNA for the CDR3 is TGTGCCAGTAGTATCGGGACAGACCCCAACACTGAAGCTTTCTTT.